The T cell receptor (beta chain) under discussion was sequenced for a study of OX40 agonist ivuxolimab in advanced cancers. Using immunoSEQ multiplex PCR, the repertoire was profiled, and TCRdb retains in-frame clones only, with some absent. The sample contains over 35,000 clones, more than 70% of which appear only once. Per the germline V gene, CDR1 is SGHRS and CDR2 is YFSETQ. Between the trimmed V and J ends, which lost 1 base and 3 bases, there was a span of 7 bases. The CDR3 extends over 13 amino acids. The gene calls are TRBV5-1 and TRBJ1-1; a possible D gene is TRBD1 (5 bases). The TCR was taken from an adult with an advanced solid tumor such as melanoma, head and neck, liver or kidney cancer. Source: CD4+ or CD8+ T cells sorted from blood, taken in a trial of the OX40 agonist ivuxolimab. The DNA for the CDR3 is TGCGCCAGCAGCTTGTGGGGGGACACTGAAGCTTTCTTT. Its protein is CASSLWGDTEAFF.